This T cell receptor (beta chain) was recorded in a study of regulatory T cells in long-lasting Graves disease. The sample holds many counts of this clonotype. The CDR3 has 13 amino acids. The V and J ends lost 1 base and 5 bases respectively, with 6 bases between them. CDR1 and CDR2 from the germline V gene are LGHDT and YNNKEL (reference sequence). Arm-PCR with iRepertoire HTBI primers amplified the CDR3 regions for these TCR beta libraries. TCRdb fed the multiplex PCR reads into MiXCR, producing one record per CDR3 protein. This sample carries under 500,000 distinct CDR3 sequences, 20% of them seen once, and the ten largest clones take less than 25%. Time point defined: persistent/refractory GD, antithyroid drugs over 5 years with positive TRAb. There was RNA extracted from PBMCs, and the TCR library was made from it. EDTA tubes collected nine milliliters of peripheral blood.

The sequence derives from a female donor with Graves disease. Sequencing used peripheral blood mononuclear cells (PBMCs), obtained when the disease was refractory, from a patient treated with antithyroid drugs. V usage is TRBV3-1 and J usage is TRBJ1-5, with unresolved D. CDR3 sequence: CASSQGGYQPQHF. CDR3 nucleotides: TGTGCCAGCAGCCAAGGAGGGTATCAGCCCCAGCATTTT.